These 27 T cell receptor beta chains were all obtained from the same sample, sequenced in a study of blood T cell repertoires in COVID-19. The protocol was immunoSEQ multiplex PCR, while the TCRdb copy is restricted to in-frame clones and leaves out a portion. Of 87,000 or so clones listed, roughly 91% are singletons. What was sequenced was peripheral blood. These receptors all come from a man aged 18-30 years with COVID-19, enrolled during active disease.

This chain connects TRBV2 to TRBJ2-7, with D maybe TRBD2 (5 bases). The V and J ends lost 7 bases and 6 bases respectively, with 13 bases between them. The germline CDR1 and CDR2 sequences are SNHLY and FYNNEI. The CDR3 is 12 amino acids. For the CDR3, the DNA is TGTGCCAGCATAGGAGGCCTCGGCGAGCAGTACTTC. Its protein is CASIGGLGEQYF.

The chain employs TRBV18 and TRBJ1-5; maybe TRBD1 (5 bases). This CDR3 is 14 amino acids long. V was trimmed by 5 bases and J by 9 bases, leaving 17 bases between them. Looked up from germline, CDR1 is KGHSH and CDR2 is LQKENI. This CDR3 is CASSSGGGGPPQHF. CDR3 bases: TGTGCCAGCTCATCTGGAGGCGGGGGTCCGCCCCAGCATTTT.

CDR3 amino acids: CATSDDDGLTSGSTDTQYF. The CDR3 DNA follows: TGTGCCACCAGTGATGATGACGGATTGACTAGCGGTAGCACAGATACGCAGTATTTT. V gene TRBV24-1 combines with J gene TRBJ2-3, with 9 bases matching TRBD2. V lost 3 bases to trimming and J lost 0 bases; unmatched junction nucleotides: 12. CDR1 KGHDR and CDR2 SFDVKD come from the germline V gene. The CDR3 runs to 19 residues.

This chain connects TRBV6-5 to TRBJ2-1; 8 positions agree with TRBD2. V trimming: 4 bases; J trimming: 8 bases; junction bases outside the gene matches: 1. The germline gives CDR1 MNHEY, CDR2 SVGAGI. The CDR3 consists of 12 residues. The CDR3 nucleotides read TGTGCCAGCAGTTTAGCGGGACATGAGCAGTTCTTC. Its protein product is CASSLAGHEQFF.

This chain links TRBV5-5 with TRBJ2-5, with 8 positions matching TRBD1. From germline, CDR1 is SGHKS and CDR2 YYEKEE (reference sequence). The CDR3 extends over 14 amino acids. J lost 6 bases, V lost 3 bases, and 7 bases had no gene match. CDR3 residues: CASSSPQGAQTQYF. CDR3 in DNA: TGTGCCAGCAGCTCCCCCCAGGGGGCGCAGACCCAGTACTTC.

This rearrangement joins TRBV28 to TRBJ2-2, with TRBD2 matching over 16 bases. V lost 6 bases and J lost 6; bases outside the gene matches: 7. There are 17 residues in the CDR3. The V gene's germline CDR1 is MDHEN and CDR2 SYDVKM. CDR3 region: CASSPMGLAGGPGELFF. The CDR3 nucleotides read TGTGCCAGCAGCCCGATGGGACTAGCGGGAGGGCCCGGGGAGCTGTTTTTT.

The gene calls are TRBV3-1 (or the pseudogene TRBV3-2) and TRBJ2-7; 7 bases are shared with TRBD1. Germline lookup yields CDR1 LGHDT and CDR2 YNNKEL (reference sequence). The CDR3 length is 15 residues. The J segment lost 3 bases and the V segment lost 1 base, leaving 6 bases of the junction unmatched. CDR3 in amino acids: CASSQGRRGLYEQYF. DNA of the CDR3: TGTGCCAGCAGCCAAGGAAGAAGGGGGCTCTACGAGCAGTACTTC.

The chain recombines TRBV19 with TRBJ2-6, with TRBD2 as a possible D gene (6 bases). V lost 3 bases and J 7 bases, leaving 16 bases between the germline ends. The CDR3 sequence is 16 residues long. Per germline, CDR1 LNHDA and CDR2 SQIVND (reference sequence). The CDR3 loop is CASSMGGAPGANVLTF. The CDR3 DNA follows: TGTGCCAGTAGTATGGGGGGAGCCCCCGGAGCCAACGTCCTGACTTTC.

The J gene is TRBJ2-3, the V gene TRBV10-2; D gene uncertain. Trimming removed 5 bases from V and 1 base from J, with 10 bases in between. In germline, CDR1 is WSHSY, CDR2 SAAADI. CDR3 length: 14 residues. The CDR3 DNA reads as TGCGCCAGCAGTATGACAAAAGGCACAGATACGCAGTATTTT. This gives the protein CASSMTKGTDTQYF.

This chain uses TRBV3-1 (or the pseudogene TRBV3-2) with TRBJ2-2; D is possibly TRBD1 (5 bases). Trimming stripped 3 bases from V and 8 bases from J, with 13 bases between. CDR3 size: 14 residues. Germline values: CDR1 LGHDT, CDR2 YNNKEL (reference sequence). DNA for the CDR3: TGTGCCAGCAGCCATCGCTCAGGGTTAGGGGAGCTGTTTTTT. It specifies CASSHRSGLGELFF.

The chain joins TRBV9 to TRBJ1-4; 9 positions match TRBD1. This CDR3 is 16 amino acids long. The germline gives CDR1 SGDLS, CDR2 YYNGEE. The V gene end was trimmed by 3 bases and the J gene end by 7 bases; junction bases not matched to a gene: 10. The CDR3 spells CASSGGQGTISEKLFF. In DNA form, the CDR3 reads TGTGCCAGCAGCGGGGGACAGGGAACCATAAGTGAAAAACTGTTTTTT.

J is TRBJ2-2 and V is TRBV5-6, with 8 nucleotides matching TRBD2. This CDR3 comprises 15 residues. The V and J ends lost 1 base and 4 bases, in that order; junction bases with no gene match: 3. Looked up from germline, CDR1 is SGHDT and CDR2 is YYEEEE. CDR3 in amino acids: CASSLPGGGTGELFF. The CDR3 DNA sequence: TGTGCCAGCAGCTTGCCCGGGGGGGGCACCGGGGAGCTGTTTTTT.

This chain joins TRBV6-5 and TRBJ1-2; no clear D gene. Trimming shortened V by 5 bases and J by 2 bases, and 6 bases separated the two germline ends. CDR1 MNHEY and CDR2 SVGAGI come from the germline V gene. The CDR3 spans 12 residues. The CDR3 spells CASSRLNYGYTF. The CDR3 nucleotides are TGTGCCAGCAGTCGACTGAACTATGGCTACACCTTC.

The V gene is TRBV2, the J gene TRBJ2-5; D not certain. Germline-derived CDR1 and CDR2 are SNHLY and FYNNEI. V was trimmed by 4 bases and J by 2 bases, leaving 8 bases between them. The CDR3 consists of 13 residues. In DNA form, the CDR3 reads TGTGCCAGCAGTGCGACACAGCAAGAGACCCAGTACTTC. It yields the protein CASSATQQETQYF. Complete variable domain (other parts from reference TRBV2 and TRBJ2-5): EPEVTQTPSHQVTQMGQEVILRCVPISNHLYFYWYRQILGQKVEFLVSFYNNEISEKSEIFDDQFSVERPDGSNFTLKIRSTKLEDSAMYFCASSATQQETQYFGPGTRLLVL.

The V gene is TRBV5-4, the J gene TRBJ2-7; D might be TRBD1 (5 bases). This CDR3 contains 13 residues. V lost 3 bases, J lost 3 bases, and 10 bases lay in between. CDR1 is SGHNT, CDR2 YYREEE, per germline (reference sequence). CDR3 loop: CASSSGQGYEQYF. The DNA of the CDR3 is TGTGCCAGCAGCTCTGGGCAGGGCTACGAGCAGTACTTC.

This chain links TRBV13 with TRBJ1-2; 8 bases fit TRBD1. Losses at the gene ends were 0 bases for V and 3 bases for J; bases not matched to a gene: 0. The CDR3 sequence is 14 residues long. CDR1 and CDR2 from the germline V gene are PRHDT and FYEKMQ (reference sequence). The DNA for the CDR3 is TGTGCCAGCAGCTTAGGGACAGGGGACTATGGCTACACCTTC. The encoded protein is CASSLGTGDYGYTF.

The CDR3 DNA is TGTGCCAGCAGCTACGGCGTCACTAGCGTCCTTTCCTACGAGCAGTACTTC. The encoded protein is CASSYGVTSVLSYEQYF. The V gene is TRBV7-2, the J gene TRBJ2-7; TRBD2 agrees at 7 bases. V trimming: 4 bases; J trimming: 1 base; junction bases outside the gene matches: 13. The CDR3 runs to 17 residues. Looked up from germline, CDR1 is SGHTA and CDR2 is FQGNSA.

This clone was seen only once. The V and J genes are TRBV10-1 and TRBJ2-7, with 7 nucleotides matching TRBD2. Looked up from germline, CDR1 is WNHNN and CDR2 is SYGVQD (reference sequence). The CDR3 consists of 13 residues. Losses at the gene ends were 3 bases for V and 3 bases for J; bases not matched to a gene: 2. The CDR3: CASSDQRDYEQYF. The CDR3 DNA follows: TGCGCCAGCAGTGACCAGCGGGACTACGAGCAGTACTTC.

J is TRBJ2-5 and V is TRBV2; no clear D. With 7 bases removed from V and 1 base from J, the gap between germline ends came to 4 bases. CDR1 is SNHLY and CDR2 is FYNNEI in the germline V gene. The CDR3 covers 11 residues. CDR3 in amino acids: CASIRQETQYF. The DNA for the CDR3 is TGTGCCAGCATTCGCCAAGAGACCCAGTACTTC.

In its sample, this clone was seen once. Germline is not matched at one junction end, which may reflect a read error. The chain is built from TRBV6-2 or TRBV6-3 and TRBJ2-7; 7 bases line up with TRBD1. CDR3 length equals 12 residues. CDR1 is MNHEY, CDR2 SVGEGT, per germline. DNA of the CDR3: TGTGCCAGCAGTTACCAGACAGGGCCCAAGGCGTTC. Encoded protein: CASSYQTGPKAF.

This clone was seen a handful of times. The rearrangement joins TRBV2 to TRBJ1-6; D perhaps matches TRBD1 (6 bases). V was clipped by 6 bases and J by 0 bases, with 9 bases between them. CDR1 is SNHLY, CDR2 FYNNEI, per germline. The CDR3 has 15 residues. The CDR3 DNA reads as TGTGCCAGCAGGGGACAACACTCCTATAATTCACCCCTCCACTTT. Its protein product is CASRGQHSYNSPLHF.

This chain joins TRBV29-1 and TRBJ1-1; 7 bases agree with TRBD1. Germline CDR1 reads SQVTM; CDR2 reads ANQGSEA. The junction had 7 bases not matched to a gene; V was cut back by 5 bases and J by 1 base. The CDR3 totals 14 residues. The CDR3 region has the DNA TGCAGCGTTAATGGACAGGCACCGAACACTGAAGCTTTCTTT. Translation gives CSVNGQAPNTEAFF. Drawing the rest from reference TRBV29-1 and TRBJ1-1, the complete variable domain is SAVISQKPSRDICQRGTSLTIQCQVDSQVTMMFWYRQQPGQSLTLIATANQGSEATYESGFVIDKFPISRPNLTFSTLTVSNMSPEDSSIYLCSVNGQAPNTEAFFGQGTRLTVV.

This clone has just one count. The chain has TRBV6-5 and TRBJ1-5; TRBD1 matches at 9 bases. Losses at the gene ends were 7 bases for V and 6 bases for J; bases not matched to a gene: 10. Germline CDR1 is MNHEY and CDR2 is SVGAGI. There are 15 residues in the CDR3. The CDR3 spells CASNPGTGFGQPQHF. The CDR3 coding sequence is TGTGCCAGCAATCCCGGGACAGGGTTCGGTCAGCCCCAGCATTTT.

On this clone itself: The junction shows a germline mismatch at one end, possibly a read error. The gene calls are TRBV24-1 and TRBJ2-1; 9 nucleotides match TRBD2. CDR3 size: 15 residues. Germline V gene lookup returns CDR1 KGHDR and CDR2 SFDVKD. CDR3 residues: CAASSGLAPYNEQFF. The DNA of the CDR3 is TGTGCCGCCAGCTCCGGACTAGCGCCGTACAATGAGCAGTTCTTC.

The chain has TRBV6-2 or TRBV6-3 and TRBJ2-1; D is uncertain. The CDR3 has 14 residues. V was pared by 0 bases and J by 6 bases, with 9 bases between. Germline V gene data show CDR1 as MNHEY and CDR2 as SVGEGT. The CDR3 DNA follows: TGTGCCAGCAGTTACTCGATAGTCGGCAATGAGCAGTTCTTC. The encoded protein is CASSYSIVGNEQFF.

This chain joins TRBV19 and TRBJ1-5; 7 nucleotides agree with TRBD1. The CDR3 has 16 amino acids. Unmatched junction bases numbered 8, after V lost 5 bases and J lost 1 base. The germline gives CDR1 LNHDA, CDR2 SQIVND (reference sequence). The CDR3 protein is CASSQTGTASNQPQHF. CDR3 sequence (DNA): TGTGCCAGTAGTCAGACCGGGACAGCCAGCAATCAGCCCCAGCATTTT.

The chain is built from TRBV19 and TRBJ2-4, with TRBD1 as a possible D gene (6 bases). The CDR3 loop spans 15 amino acids. CDR1 is LNHDA and CDR2 is SQIVND in the germline V gene (reference sequence). The V and J ends lost 0 bases and 8 bases respectively, with 14 bases between them. CDR3 region: CASSIDTGIGYIQYF. CDR3 sequence (DNA): TGTGCCAGTAGTATAGATACAGGGATTGGGTACATTCAGTACTTC.